This entry features one T cell receptor (beta chain) sequence. The antigen is undetermined. This specimen comes from a study of cytomegalovirus exposure and HLA in healthy donors. Study conclusions and caveats: Certain indistinguishable V segments, among them TRBV6-2 and TRBV6-3, were excluded. The study reported that TCR beta sequences accurately predicted HLA-A and HLA-B alleles in most subjects.

Healthy bone marrow donors made up the donors. In germline, CDR1 is GTSNPN, CDR2 SVGIG (reference sequence). Losses at the gene ends were 0 bases for V and 5 bases for J; bases not matched to a gene: 3. The CDR3 contains 13 residues. Use of 60 Vbeta and 13 Jbeta primers characterized the PCR. This table comes from immunoSEQ multiplex PCR, and its TCRdb copy is limited to in-frame clones, with some not included. There are under 150,000 clones in the sample; about 77% occur only once, and about 5% lies in the top ten. The genes are TRBV30 and TRBJ2-7; TRBD1 matches at 8 bases. The TCR was taken from a woman in her 30s in good health and CMV-seropositive. The sequencing sample was made of PBMCs. In nucleotides, the CDR3 is TGTGCCTGGAGTGTGACAGGGGCCCACGAGCAGTACTTC. Translated: CAWSVTGAHEQYF.